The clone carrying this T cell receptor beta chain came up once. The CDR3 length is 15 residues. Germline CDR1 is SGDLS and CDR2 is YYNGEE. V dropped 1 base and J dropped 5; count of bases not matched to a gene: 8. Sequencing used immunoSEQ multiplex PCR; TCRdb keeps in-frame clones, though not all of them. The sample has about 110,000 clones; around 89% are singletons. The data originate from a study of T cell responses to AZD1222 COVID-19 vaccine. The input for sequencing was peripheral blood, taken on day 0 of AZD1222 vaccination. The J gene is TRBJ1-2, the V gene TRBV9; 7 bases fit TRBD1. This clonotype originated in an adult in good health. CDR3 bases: TGTGCCAGCAGCGTATCCCCGGACAGGCCTTATGGCTACACCTTC. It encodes CASSVSPDRPYGYTF. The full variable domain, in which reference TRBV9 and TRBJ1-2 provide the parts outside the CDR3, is DSGVTQTPKHLITATGQRVTLRCSPRSGDLSVYWYQQSLDQGLQFLIQYYNGEERAKGNILERFSAQQFPDLHSELNLSSLELGDSALYFCASSVSPDRPYGYTFGSGTRLTVV.